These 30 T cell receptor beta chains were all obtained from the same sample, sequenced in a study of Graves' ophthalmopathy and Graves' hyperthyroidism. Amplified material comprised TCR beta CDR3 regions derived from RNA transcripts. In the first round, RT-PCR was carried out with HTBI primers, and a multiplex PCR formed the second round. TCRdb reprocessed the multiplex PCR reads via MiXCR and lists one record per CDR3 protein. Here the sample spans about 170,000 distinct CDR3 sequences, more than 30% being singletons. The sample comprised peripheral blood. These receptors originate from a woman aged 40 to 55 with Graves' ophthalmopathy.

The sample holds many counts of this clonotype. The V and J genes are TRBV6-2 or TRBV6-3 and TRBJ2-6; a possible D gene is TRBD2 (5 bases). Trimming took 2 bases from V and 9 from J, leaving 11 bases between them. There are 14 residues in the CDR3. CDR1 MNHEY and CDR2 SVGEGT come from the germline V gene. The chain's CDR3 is CASSYVGVVNVLTF. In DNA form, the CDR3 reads TGTGCCAGCAGTTACGTCGGGGTTGTCAACGTCCTGACTTTC.

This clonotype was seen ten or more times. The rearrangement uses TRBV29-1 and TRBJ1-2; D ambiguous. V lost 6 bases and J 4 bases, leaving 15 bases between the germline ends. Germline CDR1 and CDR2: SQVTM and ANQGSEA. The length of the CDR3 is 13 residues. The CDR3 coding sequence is TGCAGCGTGGGGATAGGGTTAATCTATGGCTACACCTTC. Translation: CSVGIGLIYGYTF.

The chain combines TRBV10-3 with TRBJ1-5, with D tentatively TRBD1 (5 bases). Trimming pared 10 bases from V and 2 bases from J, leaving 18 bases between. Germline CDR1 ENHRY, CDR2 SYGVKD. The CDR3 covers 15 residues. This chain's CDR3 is CATRDTGRGNQPQHF. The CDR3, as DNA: TGTGCCACCCGAGACACAGGCCGCGGCAATCAGCCCCAGCATTTT.

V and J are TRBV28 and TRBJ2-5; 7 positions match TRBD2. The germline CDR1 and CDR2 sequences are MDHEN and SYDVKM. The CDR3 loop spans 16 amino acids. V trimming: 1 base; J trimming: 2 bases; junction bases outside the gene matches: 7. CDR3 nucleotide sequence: TGTGCCAGCAGTTTATCGCAACTAGCGCTTCAAGAGACCCAGTACTTC. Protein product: CASSLSQLALQETQYF.

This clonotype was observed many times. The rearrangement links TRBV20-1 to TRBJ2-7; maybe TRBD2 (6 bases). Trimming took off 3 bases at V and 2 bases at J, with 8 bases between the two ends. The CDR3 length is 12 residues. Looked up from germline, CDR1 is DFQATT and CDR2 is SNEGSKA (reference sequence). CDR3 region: CSASAGTYEQYF. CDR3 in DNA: TGCAGTGCTAGCGCGGGGACCTACGAGCAGTACTTC.

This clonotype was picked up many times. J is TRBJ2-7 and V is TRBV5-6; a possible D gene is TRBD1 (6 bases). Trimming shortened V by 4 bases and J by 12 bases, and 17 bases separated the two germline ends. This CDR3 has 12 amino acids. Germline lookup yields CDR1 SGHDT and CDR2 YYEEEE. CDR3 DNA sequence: TGTGCCAGCAGCGGTCCGGGACAATTAGGGTACTTC. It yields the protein CASSGPGQLGYF.

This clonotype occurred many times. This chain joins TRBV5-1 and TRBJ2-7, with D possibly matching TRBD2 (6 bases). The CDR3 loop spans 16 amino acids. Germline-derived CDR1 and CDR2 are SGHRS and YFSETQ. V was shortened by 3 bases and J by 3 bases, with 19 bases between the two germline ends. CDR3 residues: CASSSPRDGRDYEQYF. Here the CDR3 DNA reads TGCGCCAGCAGCTCGCCCCGCGACGGGAGAGACTACGAGCAGTACTTC.

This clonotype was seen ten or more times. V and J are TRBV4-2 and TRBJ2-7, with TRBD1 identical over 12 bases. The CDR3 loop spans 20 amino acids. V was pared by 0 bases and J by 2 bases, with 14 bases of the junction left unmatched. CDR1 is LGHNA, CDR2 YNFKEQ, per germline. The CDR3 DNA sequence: TGTGCCAGCAGCCAAGATAATCTGGGACAGGGGGCCCCAATGGCCTACGAGCAGTACTTC. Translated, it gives CASSQDNLGQGAPMAYEQYF.

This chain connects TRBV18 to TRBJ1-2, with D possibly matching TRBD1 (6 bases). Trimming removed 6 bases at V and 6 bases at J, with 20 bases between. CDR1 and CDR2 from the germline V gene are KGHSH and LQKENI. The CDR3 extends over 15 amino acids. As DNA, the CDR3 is TGTGCCAGCTCCCCAAACTTCGGGGGCCAACATGGCTACACCTTC. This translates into CASSPNFGGQHGYTF. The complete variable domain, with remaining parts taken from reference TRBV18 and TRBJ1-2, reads NAGVMQNPRHLVRRRGQEARLRCSPMKGHSHVYWYRQLPEEGLKFMVYLQKENIIDESGMPKERFSAEFPKEGPSILRIQQVVRGDSAAYFCASSPNFGGQHGYTFGSGTRLTVV.

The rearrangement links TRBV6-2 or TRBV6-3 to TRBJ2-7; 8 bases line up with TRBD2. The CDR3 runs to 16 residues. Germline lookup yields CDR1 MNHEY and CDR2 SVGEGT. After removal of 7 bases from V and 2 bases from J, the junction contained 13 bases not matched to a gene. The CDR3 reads CASNNLGAGVTYEQYF. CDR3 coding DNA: TGTGCCAGCAACAACCTGGGAGCGGGAGTTACCTACGAGCAGTACTTC.

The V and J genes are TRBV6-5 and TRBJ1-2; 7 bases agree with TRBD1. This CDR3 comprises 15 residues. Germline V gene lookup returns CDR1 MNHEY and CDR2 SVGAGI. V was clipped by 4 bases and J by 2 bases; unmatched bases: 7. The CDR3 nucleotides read TGTGCCAGCAGTTCTACAGGGGAATGGAACTATGGCTACACCTTC. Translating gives CASSSTGEWNYGYTF.

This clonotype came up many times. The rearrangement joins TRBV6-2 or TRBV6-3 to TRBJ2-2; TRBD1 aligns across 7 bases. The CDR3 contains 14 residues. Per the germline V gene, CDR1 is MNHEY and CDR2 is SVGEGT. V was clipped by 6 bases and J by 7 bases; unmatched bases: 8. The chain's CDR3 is CASSKQGMGGELFF. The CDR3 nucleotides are TGTGCCAGCAGCAAACAGGGGATGGGCGGGGAGCTGTTTTTT.

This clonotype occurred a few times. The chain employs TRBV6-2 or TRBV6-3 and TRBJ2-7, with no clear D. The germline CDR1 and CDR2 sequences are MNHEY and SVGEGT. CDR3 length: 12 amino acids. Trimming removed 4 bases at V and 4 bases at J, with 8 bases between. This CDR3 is CASSWSTYEQYF. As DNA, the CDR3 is TGTGCCAGCAGTTGGTCGACGTACGAGCAGTACTTC.

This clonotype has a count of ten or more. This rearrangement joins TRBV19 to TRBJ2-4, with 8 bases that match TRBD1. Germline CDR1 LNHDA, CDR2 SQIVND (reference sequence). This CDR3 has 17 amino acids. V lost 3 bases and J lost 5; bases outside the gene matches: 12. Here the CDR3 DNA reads TGTGCCAGTAGTATCGAGGGCGGGACAGGTTTCCAAAACATTCAGTACTTC. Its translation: CASSIEGGTGFQNIQYF.

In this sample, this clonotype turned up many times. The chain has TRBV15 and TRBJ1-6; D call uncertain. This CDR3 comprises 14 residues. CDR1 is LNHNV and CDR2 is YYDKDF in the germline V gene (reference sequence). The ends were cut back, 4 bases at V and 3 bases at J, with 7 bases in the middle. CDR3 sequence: CATSTENYNSPLHF. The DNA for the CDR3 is TGTGCCACCAGCACCGAAAACTATAATTCACCCCTCCACTTT. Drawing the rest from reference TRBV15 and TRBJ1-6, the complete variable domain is DAMVIQNPRYQVTQFGKPVTLSCSQTLNHNVMYWYQQKSSQAPKLLFHYYDKDFNNEADTPDNFQSRRPNTSFCFLDIRSPGLGDTAMYLCATSTENYNSPLHFGNGTRLTVT.

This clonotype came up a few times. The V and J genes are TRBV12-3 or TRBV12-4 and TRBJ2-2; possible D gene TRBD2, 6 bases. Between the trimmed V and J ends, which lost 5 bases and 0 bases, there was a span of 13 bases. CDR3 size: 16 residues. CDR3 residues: CASSHNSGANTGELFF. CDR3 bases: TGTGCCAGCAGTCACAATAGCGGAGCGAACACCGGGGAGCTGTTTTTT.

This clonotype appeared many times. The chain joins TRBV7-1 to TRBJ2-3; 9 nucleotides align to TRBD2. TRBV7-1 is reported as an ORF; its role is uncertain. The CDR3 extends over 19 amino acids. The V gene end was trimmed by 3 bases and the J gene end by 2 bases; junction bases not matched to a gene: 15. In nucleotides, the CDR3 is TGTGCCAGCAGCTCCCCACTGACCCAGACTAGCGGACCCACAGATACGCAGTATTTT. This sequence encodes CASSSPLTQTSGPTDTQYF.

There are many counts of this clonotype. DNA for the CDR3: TGTGCCAGCAGTTACTCAGGGACGGACCTAAGGGCTTTCTTT. It specifies CASSYSGTDLRAFF. This sequence joins TRBV6-2 or TRBV6-3 and TRBJ1-1, with D possibly TRBD1 on 5 matching bases. CDR3 length: 14 amino acids. V lost 0 bases to trimming and J lost 11 bases, with 16 bases between them. The germline V gene encodes CDR1 MNHEY and CDR2 SVGEGT.

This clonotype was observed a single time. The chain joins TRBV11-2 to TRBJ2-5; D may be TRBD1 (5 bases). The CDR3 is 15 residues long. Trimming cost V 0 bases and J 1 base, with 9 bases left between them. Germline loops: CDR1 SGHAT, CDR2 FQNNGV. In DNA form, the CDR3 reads TGTGCCAGCAGCTTAGATGGAAGGGGCCAAGAGACCCAGTACTTC. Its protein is CASSLDGRGQETQYF.

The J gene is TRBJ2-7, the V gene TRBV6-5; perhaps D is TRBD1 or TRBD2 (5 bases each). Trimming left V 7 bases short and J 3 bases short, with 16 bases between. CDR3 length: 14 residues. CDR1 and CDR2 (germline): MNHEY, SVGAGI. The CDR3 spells CASISGTLGYEQYF. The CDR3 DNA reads TGTGCCAGCATTTCCGGGACCCTGGGCTACGAGCAGTACTTC.

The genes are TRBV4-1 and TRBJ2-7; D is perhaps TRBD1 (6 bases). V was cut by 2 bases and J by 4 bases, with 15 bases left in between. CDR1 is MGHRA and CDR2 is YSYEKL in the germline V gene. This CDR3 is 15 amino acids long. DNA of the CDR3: TGCGCCAGCAGCCAACCGACAGGCCTCGGGTACGAGCAGTACTTC. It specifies CASSQPTGLGYEQYF.

The CDR3 DNA reads TGTGCCTCGGGACTCAACCATGGCTACACCTTC. Its translation is CASGLNHGYTF. J is TRBJ1-2 and V is TRBV30; possible D gene TRBD1, 5 bases. V was cut by 7 bases and J by 6 bases, with 12 bases left in between. This CDR3 has 11 residues. Germline-derived CDR1 and CDR2 are GTSNPN and SVGIG (reference sequence).

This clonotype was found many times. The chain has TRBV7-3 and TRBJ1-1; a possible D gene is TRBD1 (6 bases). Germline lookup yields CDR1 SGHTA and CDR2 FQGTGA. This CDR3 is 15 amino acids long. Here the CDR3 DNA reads TGTCCGCCATCACAGACAGGAGCCATGAACACTGAAGCTTTCTTT. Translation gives CPPSQTGAMNTEAFF.

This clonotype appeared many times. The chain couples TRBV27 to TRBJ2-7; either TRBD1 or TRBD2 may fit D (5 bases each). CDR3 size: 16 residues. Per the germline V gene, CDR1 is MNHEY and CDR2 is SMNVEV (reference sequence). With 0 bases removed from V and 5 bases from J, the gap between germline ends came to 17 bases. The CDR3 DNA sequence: TGTGCCAGCAGTTTATCTGGGGCAGTCGGGGCCCACGAGCAGTACTTC. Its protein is CASSLSGAVGAHEQYF.

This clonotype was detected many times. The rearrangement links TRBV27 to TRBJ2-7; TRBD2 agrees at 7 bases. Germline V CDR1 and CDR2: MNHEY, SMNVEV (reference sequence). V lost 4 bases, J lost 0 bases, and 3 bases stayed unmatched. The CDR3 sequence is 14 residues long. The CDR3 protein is CASSWLADSYEQYF. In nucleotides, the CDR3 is TGTGCCAGCAGTTGGCTAGCGGACTCCTACGAGCAGTACTTC.

The CDR3 DNA reads as TGTGCCAGCAGCTTAGGGGGACTAGCGGGAGCGGACGAGCAGTACTTC. It translates to CASSLGGLAGADEQYF. This chain uses TRBV11-2 with TRBJ2-7; TRBD2 aligns across 14 bases. The length of the CDR3 is 16 residues. Germline V gene sequence: CDR1 SGHAT, CDR2 FQNNGV. V shed 1 base, J shed 5 bases, and the junction held 4 bases outside the gene matches.

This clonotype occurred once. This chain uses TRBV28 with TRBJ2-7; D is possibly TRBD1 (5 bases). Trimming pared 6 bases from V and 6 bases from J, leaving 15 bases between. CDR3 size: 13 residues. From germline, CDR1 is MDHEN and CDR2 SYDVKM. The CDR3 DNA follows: TGTGCCAGCAGCTCTACCAGGGTTCGCGAGCAGTACTTC. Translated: CASSSTRVREQYF. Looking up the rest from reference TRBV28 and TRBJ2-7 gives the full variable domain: DVKVTQSSRYLVKRTGEKVFLECVQDMDHENMFWYRQDPGLGLRLIYFSYDVKMKEKGDIPEGYSVSREKKERFSLILESASTNQTSMYLCASSSTRVREQYFGPGTRLTVT.

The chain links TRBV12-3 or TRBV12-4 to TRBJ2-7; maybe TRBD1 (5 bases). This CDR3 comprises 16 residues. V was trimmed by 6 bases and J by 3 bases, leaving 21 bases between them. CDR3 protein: CASSPRVSQEYYEQYF. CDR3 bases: TGTGCCAGCAGCCCACGAGTCTCACAGGAGTACTACGAGCAGTACTTC.

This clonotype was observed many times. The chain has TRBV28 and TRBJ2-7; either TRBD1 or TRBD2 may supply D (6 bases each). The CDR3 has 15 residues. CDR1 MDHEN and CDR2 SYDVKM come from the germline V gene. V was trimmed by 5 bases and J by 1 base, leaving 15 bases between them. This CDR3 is CASSAGHQISYEQYF. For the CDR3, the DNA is TGTGCCAGCAGTGCGGGACACCAGATATCCTACGAGCAGTACTTC. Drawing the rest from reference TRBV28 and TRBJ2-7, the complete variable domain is DVKVTQSSRYLVKRTGEKVFLECVQDMDHENMFWYRQDPGLGLRLIYFSYDVKMKEKGDIPEGYSVSREKKERFSLILESASTNQTSMYLCASSAGHQISYEQYFGPGTRLTVT.

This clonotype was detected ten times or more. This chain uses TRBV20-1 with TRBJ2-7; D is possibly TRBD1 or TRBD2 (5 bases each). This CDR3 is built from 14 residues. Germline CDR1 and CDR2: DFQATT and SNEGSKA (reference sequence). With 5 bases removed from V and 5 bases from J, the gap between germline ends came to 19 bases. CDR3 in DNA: TGCAGTGCTGTTGACAGTCGGGCGGGTGACGAGCAGTACTTC. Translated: CSAVDSRAGDEQYF.